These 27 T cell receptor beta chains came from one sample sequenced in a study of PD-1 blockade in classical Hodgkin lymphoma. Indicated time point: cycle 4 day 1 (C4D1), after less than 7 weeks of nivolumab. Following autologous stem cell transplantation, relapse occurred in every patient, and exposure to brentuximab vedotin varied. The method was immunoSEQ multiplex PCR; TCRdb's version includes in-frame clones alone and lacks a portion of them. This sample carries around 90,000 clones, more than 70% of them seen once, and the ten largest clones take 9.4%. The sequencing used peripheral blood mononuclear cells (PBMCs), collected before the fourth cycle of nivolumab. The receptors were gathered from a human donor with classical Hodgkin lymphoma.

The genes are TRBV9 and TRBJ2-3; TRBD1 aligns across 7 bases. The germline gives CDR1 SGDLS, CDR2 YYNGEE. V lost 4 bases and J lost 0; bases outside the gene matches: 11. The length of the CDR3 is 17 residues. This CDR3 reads CASSLGGGGPSTDTQYF. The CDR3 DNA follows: TGTGCCAGCAGCTTAGGGGGCGGCGGCCCTAGCACAGATACGCAGTATTTT.

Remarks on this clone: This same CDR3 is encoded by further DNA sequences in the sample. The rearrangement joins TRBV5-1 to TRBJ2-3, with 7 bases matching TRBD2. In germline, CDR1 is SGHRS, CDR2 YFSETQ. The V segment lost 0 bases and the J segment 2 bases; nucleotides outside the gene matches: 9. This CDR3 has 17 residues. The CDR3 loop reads CASSLVGGGTFTDTQYF. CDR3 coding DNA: TGCGCCAGCAGCTTGGTCGGCGGGGGAACTTTCACAGATACGCAGTATTTT.

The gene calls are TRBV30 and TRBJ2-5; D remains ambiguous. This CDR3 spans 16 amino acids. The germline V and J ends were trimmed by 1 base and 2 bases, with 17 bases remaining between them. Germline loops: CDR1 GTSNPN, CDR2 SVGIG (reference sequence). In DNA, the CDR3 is TGTGCCTGGAGTGGTCGTCGCCTCTCGTCTCAAGAGACCCAGTACTTC. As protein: CAWSGRRLSSQETQYF.

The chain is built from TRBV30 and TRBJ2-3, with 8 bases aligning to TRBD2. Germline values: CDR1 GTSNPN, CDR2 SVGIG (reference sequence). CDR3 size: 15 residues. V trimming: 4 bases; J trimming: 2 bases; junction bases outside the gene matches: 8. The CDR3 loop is CAWKKAGVNTDTQYF. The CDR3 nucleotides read TGTGCCTGGAAAAAAGCGGGAGTGAACACAGATACGCAGTATTTT.

CDR3 region: CASSSGTGLYEQYF. In nucleotides, the CDR3 is TGTGCCAGCAGCTCAGGGACAGGGCTCTACGAGCAGTACTTC. The rearrangement joins TRBV9 to TRBJ2-7; 9 positions match TRBD1. V trimming: 4 bases; J trimming: 3 bases; junction bases outside the gene matches: 5. This CDR3 region has 14 residues. Germline V gene lookup returns CDR1 SGDLS and CDR2 YYNGEE. Filled out from reference TRBV9 and TRBJ2-7, the complete variable domain reads DSGVTQTPKHLITATGQRVTLRCSPRSGDLSVYWYQQSLDQGLQFLIQYYNGEERAKGNILERFSAQQFPDLHSELNLSSLELGDSALYFCASSSGTGLYEQYFGPGTRLTVT.

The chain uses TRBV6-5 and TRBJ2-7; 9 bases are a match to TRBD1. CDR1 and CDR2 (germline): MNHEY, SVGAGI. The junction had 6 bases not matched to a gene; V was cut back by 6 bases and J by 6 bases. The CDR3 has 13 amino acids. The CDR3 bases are TGTGCCAGCAGCACGGGACAGGGATCCGAGCAGTACTTC. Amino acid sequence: CASSTGQGSEQYF.

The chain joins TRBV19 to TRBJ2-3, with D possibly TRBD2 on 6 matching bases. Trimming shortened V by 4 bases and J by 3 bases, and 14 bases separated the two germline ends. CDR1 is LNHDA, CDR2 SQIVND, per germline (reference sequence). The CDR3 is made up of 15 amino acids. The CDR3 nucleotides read TGTGCCAGTAGTAGGGCGGCTAGCGCGACAGATACGCAGTATTTT. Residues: CASSRAASATDTQYF.

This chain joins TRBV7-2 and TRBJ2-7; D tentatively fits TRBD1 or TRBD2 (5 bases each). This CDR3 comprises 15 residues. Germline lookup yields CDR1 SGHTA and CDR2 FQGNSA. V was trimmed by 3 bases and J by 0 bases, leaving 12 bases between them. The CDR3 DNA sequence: TGTGCCAGCAGCTTTACGGGACCCAGCTCCTACGAGCAGTACTTC. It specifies CASSFTGPSSYEQYF.

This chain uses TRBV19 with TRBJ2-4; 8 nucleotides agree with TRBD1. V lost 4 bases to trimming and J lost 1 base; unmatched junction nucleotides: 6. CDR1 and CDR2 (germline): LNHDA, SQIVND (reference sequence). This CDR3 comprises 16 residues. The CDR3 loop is CASSKTGEPAKNIQYF. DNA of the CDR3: TGTGCCAGTAGTAAGACAGGGGAACCGGCCAAAAACATTCAGTACTTC.

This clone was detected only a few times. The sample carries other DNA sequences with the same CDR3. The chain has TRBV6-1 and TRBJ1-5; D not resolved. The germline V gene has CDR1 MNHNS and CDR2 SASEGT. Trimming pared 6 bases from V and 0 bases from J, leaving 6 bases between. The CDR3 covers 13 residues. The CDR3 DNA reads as TGTGCCAGCAGAGCCTATAGCAATCAGCCCCAGCATTTT. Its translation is CASRAYSNQPQHF.

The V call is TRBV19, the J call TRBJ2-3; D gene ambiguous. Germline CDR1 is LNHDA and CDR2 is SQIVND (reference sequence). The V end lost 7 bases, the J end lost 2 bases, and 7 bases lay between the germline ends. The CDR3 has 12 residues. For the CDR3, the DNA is TGTGCCAGTACGGCAGACACAGATACGCAGTATTTT. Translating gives CASTADTDTQYF.

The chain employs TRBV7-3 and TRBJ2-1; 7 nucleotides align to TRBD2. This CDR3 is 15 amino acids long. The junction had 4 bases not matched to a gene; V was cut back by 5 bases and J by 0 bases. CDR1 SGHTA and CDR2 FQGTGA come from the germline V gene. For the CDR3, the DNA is TGTGCCAGCAGCAGGACTAGGAGCTCCTACAATGAGCAGTTCTTC. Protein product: CASSRTRSSYNEQFF. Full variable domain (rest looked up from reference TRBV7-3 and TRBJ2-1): GAGVSQTPSNKVTEKGKYVELRCDPISGHTALYWYRQSLGQGPEFLIYFQGTGAADDSGLPNDRFFAVRPEGSVSTLKIQRTERGDSAVYLCASSRTRSSYNEQFFGPGTRLTVL.

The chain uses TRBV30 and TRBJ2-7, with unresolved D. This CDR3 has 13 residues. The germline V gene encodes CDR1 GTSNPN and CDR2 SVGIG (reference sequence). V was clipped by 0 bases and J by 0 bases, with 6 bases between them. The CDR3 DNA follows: TGTGCCTGGAGTGTAGGGATCTCCTACGAGCAGTACTTC. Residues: CAWSVGISYEQYF. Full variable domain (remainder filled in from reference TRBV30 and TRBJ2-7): SQTIHQWPATLVQPVGSPLSLECTVEGTSNPNLYWYRQAAGRGLQLLFYSVGIGQISSEVPQNLSASRPQDRQFILSSKKLLLSDSGFYLCAWSVGISYEQYFGPGTRLTVT.

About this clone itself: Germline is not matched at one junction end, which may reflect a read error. The CDR3 loop is CAISSTGLGGHTF. CDR3 sequence (DNA): TGTGCCATCAGTTCGACAGGGTTAGGTGGCCACACCTTC. V usage is TRBV10-3 and J usage is TRBJ1-2; the match to TRBD1 covers 7 bases. The CDR3 has 13 residues. Per the germline V gene, CDR1 is ENHRY and CDR2 is SYGVKD.

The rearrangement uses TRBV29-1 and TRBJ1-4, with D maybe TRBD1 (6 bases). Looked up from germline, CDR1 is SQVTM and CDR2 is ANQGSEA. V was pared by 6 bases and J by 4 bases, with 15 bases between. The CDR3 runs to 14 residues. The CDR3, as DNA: TGCAGCGTGGATACAGGGCTTATTAATGAAAAACTGTTTTTT. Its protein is CSVDTGLINEKLFF.

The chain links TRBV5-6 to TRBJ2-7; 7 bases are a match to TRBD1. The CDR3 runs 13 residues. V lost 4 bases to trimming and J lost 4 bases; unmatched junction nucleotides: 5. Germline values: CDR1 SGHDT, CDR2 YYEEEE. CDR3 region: CASSIQGLYEQYF. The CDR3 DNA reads TGTGCCAGCAGCATACAGGGGCTATACGAGCAGTACTTC. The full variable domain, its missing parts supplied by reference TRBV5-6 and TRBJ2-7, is DAGVTQSPTHLIKTRGQQVTLRCSPKSGHDTVSWYQQALGQGPQFIFQYYEEEERQRGNFPDRFSGHQFPNYSSELNVNALLLGDSALYLCASSIQGLYEQYFGPGTRLTVT.

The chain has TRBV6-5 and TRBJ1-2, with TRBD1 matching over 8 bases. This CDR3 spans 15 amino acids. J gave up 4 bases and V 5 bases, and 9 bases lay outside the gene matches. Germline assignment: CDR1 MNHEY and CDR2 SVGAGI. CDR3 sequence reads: CASSKPADRGYGYTF. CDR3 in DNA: TGTGCCAGCAGTAAACCAGCCGACAGGGGCTATGGCTACACCTTC.

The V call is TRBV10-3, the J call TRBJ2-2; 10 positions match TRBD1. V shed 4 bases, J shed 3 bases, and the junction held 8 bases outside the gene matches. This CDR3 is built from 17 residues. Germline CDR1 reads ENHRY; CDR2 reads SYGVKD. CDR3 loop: CAISASGTGVDTGELFF. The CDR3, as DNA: TGTGCCATCAGTGCATCTGGGACAGGGGTCGACACCGGGGAGCTGTTTTTT.

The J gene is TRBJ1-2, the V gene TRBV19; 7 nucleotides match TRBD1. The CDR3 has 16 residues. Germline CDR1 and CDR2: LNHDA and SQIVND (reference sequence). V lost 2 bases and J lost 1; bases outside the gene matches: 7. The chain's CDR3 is CASSIQSGTVNYGYTF. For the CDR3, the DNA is TGTGCCAGTAGTATACAGAGTGGGACAGTTAACTATGGCTACACCTTC.

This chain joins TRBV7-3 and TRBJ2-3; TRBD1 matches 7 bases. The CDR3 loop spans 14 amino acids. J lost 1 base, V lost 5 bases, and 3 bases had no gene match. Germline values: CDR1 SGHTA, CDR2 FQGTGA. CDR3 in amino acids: CASSQDRGTDTQYF. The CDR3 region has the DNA TGTGCCAGCAGCCAAGACAGGGGCACAGATACGCAGTATTTT. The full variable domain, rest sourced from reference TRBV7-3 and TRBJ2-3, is GAGVSQTPSNKVTEKGKYVELRCDPISGHTALYWYRQSLGQGPEFLIYFQGTGAADDSGLPNDRFFAVRPEGSVSTLKIQRTERGDSAVYLCASSQDRGTDTQYFGPGTRLTVL.

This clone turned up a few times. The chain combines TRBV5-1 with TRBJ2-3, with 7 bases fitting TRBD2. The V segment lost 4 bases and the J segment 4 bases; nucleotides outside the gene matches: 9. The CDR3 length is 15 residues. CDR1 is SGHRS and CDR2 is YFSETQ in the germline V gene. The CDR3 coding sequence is TGCGCCAGCAGCCCGGGAGGCTACGGCGCAGATACGCAGTATTTT. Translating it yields CASSPGGYGADTQYF.

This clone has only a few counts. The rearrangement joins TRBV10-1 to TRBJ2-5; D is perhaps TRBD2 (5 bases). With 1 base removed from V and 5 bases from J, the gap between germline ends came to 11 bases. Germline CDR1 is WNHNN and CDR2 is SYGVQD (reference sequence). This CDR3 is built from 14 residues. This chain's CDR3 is CASSEYAREETQYF. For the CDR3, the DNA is TGCGCCAGCAGTGAGTATGCTAGGGAGGAGACCCAGTACTTC.

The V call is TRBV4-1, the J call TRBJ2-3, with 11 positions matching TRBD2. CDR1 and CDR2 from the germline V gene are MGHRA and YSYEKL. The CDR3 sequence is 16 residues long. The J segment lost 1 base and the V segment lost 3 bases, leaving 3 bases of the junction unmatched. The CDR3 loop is CASSHGTSGRTDTQYF. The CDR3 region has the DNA TGCGCCAGCAGCCACGGGACTAGCGGACGCACAGATACGCAGTATTTT.

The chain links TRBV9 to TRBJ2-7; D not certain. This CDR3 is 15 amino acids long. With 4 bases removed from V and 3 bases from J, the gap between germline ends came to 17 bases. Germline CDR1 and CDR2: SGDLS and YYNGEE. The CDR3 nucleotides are TGTGCCAGCAGCCCTTCCTTGGGAAGTTACTACGAGCAGTACTTC. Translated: CASSPSLGSYYEQYF.

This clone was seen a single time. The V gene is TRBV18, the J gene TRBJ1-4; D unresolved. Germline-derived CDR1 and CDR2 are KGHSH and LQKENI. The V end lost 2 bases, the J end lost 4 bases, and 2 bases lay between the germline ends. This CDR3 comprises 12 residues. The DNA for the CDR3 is TGTGCCAGCTCACCATTTAATGAAAAACTGTTTTTT. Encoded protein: CASSPFNEKLFF.

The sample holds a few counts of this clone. The CDR3 DNA follows: TGTGCCACCAGCTTTAGGACAGGGACTGGCGGCTACACCTTC. This translates into CATSFRTGTGGYTF. The chain recombines TRBV15 with TRBJ1-2; 8 nucleotides match TRBD1. After removal of 5 bases from V and 8 bases from J, the junction contained 10 bases not matched to a gene. Germline V gene sequence: CDR1 LNHNV, CDR2 YYDKDF (reference sequence). The CDR3 runs to 14 residues.

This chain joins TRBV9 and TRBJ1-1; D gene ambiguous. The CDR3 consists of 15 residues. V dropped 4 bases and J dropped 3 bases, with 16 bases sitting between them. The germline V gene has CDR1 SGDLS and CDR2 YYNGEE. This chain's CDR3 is CASSPSGGRDTEAFF. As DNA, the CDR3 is TGTGCCAGCAGCCCCTCCGGTGGGCGGGACACTGAAGCTTTCTTT.